This T cell receptor beta chain was documented in a study of cytomegalovirus exposure and HLA in healthy donors. Study in general: Researchers previously reported finding about 110 million unique TCR beta sequences from around 200 million T cells.

Healthy individuals who donated bone marrow served as the donors. PCR was performed using 60 Vbeta and 13 Jbeta primers. The method was immunoSEQ multiplex PCR; TCRdb's version includes in-frame clones alone and lacks a portion of them. The table shows roughly 160,000 clones, with 71% occurring only once. Per the germline V gene, CDR1 is KGHSH and CDR2 is LQKENI. The CDR3 has 14 residues. The V end was cut by 1 base, the J end by 3 bases, with 6 bases between. Whole-study results and caveats: Sequencing likely generated an artifact that appeared as a cluster of highly shared sequence variants. Later on, an analysis tied 15,000 to 20,000 TCR beta sequences to HLA alleles at 0.05 false discovery rate.

This clone appeared a single time. Antigen unknown. V usage is TRBV18 and J usage is TRBJ2-2; D is uncertain. The sample taken for sequencing was PBMCs. The TCR sequence derives from a girl aged 5-17 years in good health and CMV-seronegative. The CDR3 loop reads CASSPRRDTGELFF. The CDR3 DNA is TGTGCCAGCTCACCACGGAGAGACACCGGGGAGCTGTTTTTT.